This passage covers 26 T cell receptor beta chains from one sample sequenced in a study of metastatic and nonmetastatic thyroid tumors (TCRdb year 2020). Before undergoing thyroid surgery, none of the patients had been given any kind of treatment. Libraries were built with PCR. Sequencing was performed on an Illumina HiSeq 4000. The public reads were quality trimmed at Q25 with fastp and then assembled into clones with MiXCR by TCRdb, keeping productive beta chains. The sample records fewer than 15,000 clones, under 35% of which are singletons. 15% to 20% of the sample goes to the ten largest clones. The sequenced material came from tumor tissue. These receptors were taken from a female donor with papillary thyroid cancer or a benign thyroid nodule (not recorded which). Some clones in this sample may be carry-over from other donors' samples.

This clone qualifies as medium-sized. This chain connects TRBV6-1 to TRBJ1-3; D unclear. This CDR3 comprises 14 residues. Germline V gives CDR1 MNHNS, CDR2 SASEGT. Deletions cut 7 bases from V and 8 bases from J, with 18 bases between. CDR3 loop: CASTLDPGGYTIYF. The DNA of the CDR3 is TGTGCCAGCACTTTGGACCCAGGTGGCTACACCATATATTTT.

The table lists this clone with many counts. The rearrangement links TRBV20-1 to TRBJ1-4; 8 bases fit TRBD1. V dropped 6 bases and J dropped 8; count of bases not matched to a gene: 8. This CDR3 has 13 residues. Germline V CDR1 and CDR2: DFQATT, SNEGSKA (reference sequence). CDR3 amino acids: CSARLGQGEKLFF. The CDR3 DNA reads TGCAGTGCCAGATTAGGACAGGGCGAAAAACTGTTTTTT.

V is TRBV5-1 and J is TRBJ2-1, with 7 bases lining up with TRBD2. CDR1 is SGHRS, CDR2 YFSETQ, per germline. J was trimmed by 4 bases and V by 1 base; bases with no gene match: 8. This CDR3 is 16 amino acids long. The DNA for the CDR3 is TGCGCCAGCAGCTTGCCCCTTGCAGCGGGGTACAATGAGCAGTTCTTC. Amino acid sequence: CASSLPLAAGYNEQFF. Together with reference TRBV5-1 and TRBJ2-1, the CDR3 gives the full variable domain: KAGVTQTPRYLIKTRGQQVTLSCSPISGHRSVSWYQQTPGQGLQFLFEYFSETQRNKGNFPGRFSGRQFSNSRSEMNVSTLELGDSALYLCASSLPLAAGYNEQFFGPGTRLTVL.

This clone was counted many times. The chain couples TRBV5-4 to TRBJ1-2, with 10 bases fitting TRBD1. The trim removed 9 bases at V and 8 bases at J, leaving 10 bases unmatched. Germline values: CDR1 SGHNT, CDR2 YYREEE (reference sequence). The CDR3 extends over 13 amino acids. CDR3 nucleotide sequence: TGTGCCAACAGTCAGGACAGGGGGAAGGGCTACACCTTC. Encoded protein: CANSQDRGKGYTF.

The chain uses TRBV18 and TRBJ2-7; maybe TRBD2 (6 bases). V lost 5 bases and J lost 5, with 13 bases in between. This CDR3 has 13 amino acids. Germline CDR1 is KGHSH and CDR2 is LQKENI. The CDR3 protein is CASSIGGSNEQYF. CDR3 coding DNA: TGTGCCAGCTCAATCGGAGGGTCCAACGAGCAGTACTTC.

This clone qualifies as medium-sized. V and J are TRBV6-2 or TRBV6-3 and TRBJ2-5; maybe TRBD2 (6 bases). Trimming pared 6 bases from V and 5 bases from J, leaving 7 bases between. The CDR3 totals 11 residues. Germline CDR1 is MNHEY and CDR2 is SVGEGT. The CDR3 reads CASSGSETQYF. The DNA of the CDR3 is TGTGCCAGCAGCGGGAGCGAGACCCAGTACTTC.

This sequence joins TRBV20-1 and TRBJ2-7, with D unresolved. Trimming removed 3 bases at V and 2 bases at J, with 5 bases between. The CDR3 runs to 11 residues. Looked up from germline, CDR1 is DFQATT and CDR2 is SNEGSKA (reference sequence). The CDR3 DNA is TGCAGTGCTAGCGGACCCTACGAGCAGTACTTC. This encodes CSASGPYEQYF.

This clone came up a few times. The gene calls are TRBV2 and TRBJ2-7; TRBD2 agrees at 7 bases. The V segment lost 6 bases and the J segment 3 bases; nucleotides outside the gene matches: 11. Germline CDR1 and CDR2: SNHLY and FYNNEI. The CDR3 consists of 15 residues. The CDR3 here is CASRSRWTRVYEQYF. The CDR3 coding sequence is TGTGCCAGCAGAAGCCGTTGGACTAGGGTCTACGAGCAGTACTTC.

This clone was counted at least ten times. J is TRBJ2-1 and V is TRBV12-5; D perhaps matches TRBD1 (9 bases). Trimming pared 2 bases from V and 4 bases from J, leaving 21 bases between. The CDR3 runs 18 residues. The germline gives CDR1 LGHNT, CDR2 FRNRAP. CDR3: CASGLPTGGGQGYNEQFF. The DNA for the CDR3 is TGTGCTAGTGGTTTGCCAACCGGGGGGGGACAGGGATACAATGAGCAGTTCTTC.

Ten or more counts support this clone. The V and J genes are TRBV19 and TRBJ2-6, with D hard to call. Germline V gene lookup returns CDR1 LNHDA and CDR2 SQIVND (reference sequence). This CDR3 spans 13 amino acids. V lost 5 bases and J 4 bases, leaving 6 bases between the germline ends. This CDR3 is CASSSLGANVLTF. The DNA of the CDR3 is TGTGCCAGTAGTTCGTTAGGGGCCAACGTCCTGACTTTC.

V gene TRBV20-1 combines with J gene TRBJ2-3; 13 bases are shared with TRBD2. The CDR3 extends over 14 amino acids. Germline CDR1 reads DFQATT; CDR2 reads SNEGSKA (reference sequence). After removal of 7 bases from V and 4 bases from J, the junction contained 5 bases not matched to a gene. The CDR3 DNA reads as TGCAGTGTAGGGACTAGCGGGATTGCAGATACGCAGTATTTT. Protein: CSVGTSGIADTQYF.

The gene calls are TRBV5-1 and TRBJ2-7; 10 bases match TRBD2. Germline trimming cut 3 bases from V and 3 bases from J; bases unmatched to any gene: 9. The CDR3 loop spans 16 amino acids. Per germline, CDR1 SGHRS and CDR2 YFSETQ. This CDR3 is CASSWTLAGEGYEQYF. The CDR3 nucleotides are TGCGCCAGCAGCTGGACTCTAGCGGGAGAGGGCTACGAGCAGTACTTC. Supplemented by reference TRBV5-1 and TRBJ2-7, the full variable domain reads KAGVTQTPRYLIKTRGQQVTLSCSPISGHRSVSWYQQTPGQGLQFLFEYFSETQRNKGNFPGRFSGRQFSNSRSEMNVSTLELGDSALYLCASSWTLAGEGYEQYFGPGTRLTVT.

This clone was observed at least ten times. The V and J genes are TRBV20-1 and TRBJ1-1; tentatively, D is TRBD1 (6 bases). Germline loops: CDR1 DFQATT, CDR2 SNEGSKA (reference sequence). The CDR3 length is 14 residues. Trimming took 3 bases from V and 11 from J, leaving 22 bases between them. The CDR3 bases are TGCAGTGCTAGCTTGTTGGGGGCGACTGGCCCCGCTTTCTTT. Its protein is CSASLLGATGPAFF.

This clone was recorded at least ten times. The rearrangement links TRBV15 to TRBJ1-4; D not certain. V was shortened by 1 base and J by 3 bases, with 9 bases between the two germline ends. Per the germline V gene, CDR1 is LNHNV and CDR2 is YYDKDF (reference sequence). The CDR3 totals 15 residues. CDR3 loop: CATSRVGWPNEKLFF. CDR3 DNA: TGTGCCACCAGCAGAGTGGGTTGGCCTAATGAAAAACTGTTTTTT.

The rearrangement joins TRBV13 to TRBJ1-3; D remains ambiguous. Germline V lookup: CDR1 PRHDT, CDR2 FYEKMQ (reference sequence). Trimming left V 3 bases short and J 1 base short, with 7 bases between. The CDR3 is 14 amino acids. The CDR3 region has the DNA TGTGCCAGCAGCTTGCAAGGGTCTGGAAACACCATATATTTT. Translated: CASSLQGSGNTIYF.

The rearrangement uses TRBV11-2 and TRBJ2-3, with 7 bases fitting TRBD2. This CDR3 is built from 15 residues. V shed 4 bases, J shed 6 bases, and the junction held 10 bases outside the gene matches. The germline V gene encodes CDR1 SGHAT and CDR2 FQNNGV. The CDR3: CASSSPGLVRDTQYF. CDR3 bases: TGTGCCAGCAGCTCCCCCGGACTAGTCAGGGATACGCAGTATTTT.

By sample fraction, this clone is medium-sized. This chain joins TRBV20-1 and TRBJ2-7, with 9 bases matching TRBD1. Germline CDR1 and CDR2: DFQATT and SNEGSKA (reference sequence). This CDR3 comprises 15 residues. V gave up 3 bases and J gave up 6 bases; unmatched junction bases: 12. The CDR3 loop is CSARDPGQGFGEQYF. For the CDR3, the DNA is TGCAGTGCTAGGGATCCGGGACAGGGCTTCGGCGAGCAGTACTTC.

This clone was counted ten times or more. The chain carries TRBV6-2 or TRBV6-3 and TRBJ2-7, with D uncertain. Trimming left V 2 bases short and J 4 bases short, with 9 bases between. CDR1 is MNHEY and CDR2 is SVGEGT in the germline V gene. The CDR3 is 13 amino acids. This CDR3 is CASSYESQYEQYF. Here the CDR3 DNA reads TGTGCCAGCAGTTACGAGAGCCAGTACGAGCAGTACTTC.

This clone was seen only a few times. The J gene is TRBJ2-7, the V gene TRBV7-9, with D perhaps matching TRBD2 (6 bases). This CDR3 spans 14 amino acids. The V gene lost 1 base and the J gene lost 5 bases, with 12 bases spanning the gap. Germline V lookup: CDR1 SEHNR, CDR2 FQNEAQ (reference sequence). DNA of the CDR3: TGTGCCAGCAGCTTAGTTACCGCGGGGCACGAGCAGTACTTC. This translates into CASSLVTAGHEQYF.

V gene TRBV11-2 combines with J gene TRBJ2-3; D is possibly TRBD1 or TRBD2 (5 bases each). Trimming shortened V by 5 bases and J by 1 base, and 10 bases separated the two germline ends. This CDR3 is built from 14 residues. Germline CDR1 is SGHAT and CDR2 is FQNNGV. The CDR3 is CASSGGYGTDTQYF. The CDR3 DNA is TGTGCCAGCAGCGGGGGATATGGCACAGATACGCAGTATTTT.

This clone was recorded at least ten times. The junction does not match germline at one end; this may be a read error. The V call is TRBV3-1, the J call TRBJ2-7; 7 bases are shared with TRBD1. From germline, CDR1 is LGHDT and CDR2 YNNKEL (reference sequence). The CDR3 extends over 12 amino acids. DNA of the CDR3: TGTGCCAGCAGCCAGAACTCCGGGACAGTTACCTTC. It translates to CASSQNSGTVTF.

This clone was seen only a few times. This sequence joins TRBV28 and TRBJ1-1; weak D call: TRBD1 (5 bases). The CDR3 is 15 residues long. Germline-derived CDR1 and CDR2 are MDHEN and SYDVKM. V was shortened by 5 bases and J by 2 bases, with 15 bases between the two germline ends. CDR3 sequence (DNA): TGTGCCAGCAGTCCGGGGACTTCGGTAAACACTGAAGCTTTCTTT. Amino acids: CASSPGTSVNTEAFF.

There are a few counts of this clone. The CDR3 region is CASSPGGNYGYTF. The CDR3 DNA follows: TGTGCCAGCAGTCCGGGTGGGAACTATGGCTACACCTTC. The chain uses TRBV6-2 or TRBV6-3 and TRBJ1-2; D gene uncertain. Between the trimmed V and J ends, which lost 5 bases and 2 bases, there was a span of 9 bases. The CDR3 loop spans 13 amino acids. Per germline, CDR1 MNHEY and CDR2 SVGEGT.

In its sample, this clone is medium-sized (0.01 to 0.1%). The chain carries TRBV20-1 and TRBJ2-1; possibly TRBD1 for D (6 bases). The ends were cut back, 5 bases at V and 7 bases at J, with 15 bases in the middle. This CDR3 contains 13 residues. CDR1 and CDR2 from the germline V gene are DFQATT and SNEGSKA (reference sequence). The CDR3 here is CSAPPGVRNEQFF. The CDR3 region has the DNA TGCAGTGCTCCCCCAGGGGTTAGAAATGAGCAGTTCTTC.

Relative to its sample, this clone is medium-sized. The chain employs TRBV12-3 or TRBV12-4 and TRBJ2-6, with unresolved D. The V gene lost 6 bases and the J gene lost 0 bases, with 9 bases spanning the gap. The CDR3 runs to 15 residues. The CDR3 DNA is TGTGCCAGCAGGAAAATACCCTCTGGGGCCAACGTCCTGACTTTC. Translated, it gives CASRKIPSGANVLTF.

Many counts were recorded for this clone. The chain joins TRBV15 to TRBJ2-3; 7 nucleotides align to TRBD2. Trimming at V came to 1 base and at J to 6 bases, leaving 7 bases not matched to a gene. The germline V gene encodes CDR1 LNHNV and CDR2 YYDKDF (reference sequence). This CDR3 is 15 amino acids long. The chain's CDR3 is CATSRGRHGGDTQYF. In DNA form, the CDR3 reads TGTGCCACCAGCAGAGGTCGGCACGGGGGGGATACGCAGTATTTT. Filled out from reference TRBV15 and TRBJ2-3, the complete variable domain reads DAMVIQNPRYQVTQFGKPVTLSCSQTLNHNVMYWYQQKSSQAPKLLFHYYDKDFNNEADTPDNFQSRRPNTSFCFLDIRSPGLGDTAMYLCATSRGRHGGDTQYFGPGTRLTVL.